This TCR beta chain was obtained from a study of T-cell reconstitution after alpha-beta-depleted transplantation in children. Findings of the study overall: One year post-transplant, T-cell counts and diversity were largely derived from T cells produced anew. Surviving recipient T cells and thymic progenitors underlay high day-60 TCRbeta diversity in some patients. Expanded clones from the graft, numbering several hundred, reportedly supplied alpha-beta T cells about two months after transplant.

This clonotype was counted a few times. The antigen remains undetermined. This sample's TCRbeta library carried unique molecular identifier barcodes. TCRdb analysed the PCR reads with MiXCR anew, one entry per CDR3 protein. The table lists around 300,000 distinct CDR3 sequences, roughly 21% of them singletons, with approximately 9.9% in the top ten. With V trimmed by 1 base and J by 7 bases, 7 bases remained unmatched. Germline V gives CDR1 SGHRS, CDR2 YFSETQ. CDR3 length equals 15 residues. The rearrangement links TRBV5-1 to TRBJ2-1; 8 positions match TRBD2. This TCR came from a male patient under 18 who had a stem cell transplant for acute lymphoblastic leukemia, so the T cells may come from the graft donor. The sample here was PBMCs, mostly from graft donor cells, taken 180 days after TCRalphabeta/CD19-depleted stem cell transplant. The DNA for the CDR3 is TGCGCCAGCAGCTTGTTTGCGGGAGGTGTGAATGAGCAGTTCTTC. Translation: CASSLFAGGVNEQFF.